This record looks at one T cell receptor beta chain sequence and its context. The antigen is unknown. Repertoires were generated with immunoSEQ multiplex PCR, while TCRdb's copy carries only in-frame clones and drops some. This sample yields 45,000 to 55,000 clones, of which roughly 84% are seen a single time; 20% to 25% belongs to the top ten. This sample is part of a study of T cell responses to AZD1222 COVID-19 vaccine. The study, taken as a whole, reports: Spike-spanning, vaccine-associated CD4 TCRs were dominant at 160-218 and 743-854. It was only a handful of AZD1222 recipients who were seropositive at baseline.

The CDR3 loop spans 14 amino acids. The germline gives CDR1 MNHEY, CDR2 SVGAGI. Unmatched junction bases numbered 8, after V lost 10 bases and J lost 5 bases. The source material was peripheral blood, sampled on day 0 of MenACWY control vaccination. This sequence was found in an adult in good health. The rearrangement links TRBV6-5 to TRBJ2-1; TRBD2 agrees at 10 bases. The CDR3 DNA is TGTGCCATACCCCCTAGCGGGAGTCACAATGAGCAGTTCTTC. Protein product: CAIPPSGSHNEQFF.